One sample yielded the 29 T cell receptor beta chains listed below, sequenced in a study of blood T cell repertoires in COVID-19. Produced via immunoSEQ multiplex PCR; TCRdb's table is partial and in-frame only. This sample has about 170,000 clones, with 80% to 85% found just once. Material: peripheral blood. The source of these receptors is a human donor with acute or convalescent COVID-19. The donor label of this sample is uncertain.

The chain employs TRBV9 and TRBJ1-6, with a tentative D call TRBD1 (6 bases). V was clipped by 2 bases and J by 4 bases, with 10 bases between them. The CDR3 sequence is 15 residues long. CDR1 is SGDLS, CDR2 YYNGEE, per germline. CDR3 loop: CASSVEQGYNSPLHF. The CDR3 region has the DNA TGTGCCAGCAGCGTTGAGCAGGGGTATAATTCACCCCTCCACTTT.

The chain carries TRBV30 and TRBJ2-1; 8 bases fit TRBD1. The CDR3 covers 15 residues. V was pared by 2 bases and J by 2 bases, with 5 bases of the junction left unmatched. Germline V gene data show CDR1 as GTSNPN and CDR2 as SVGIG (reference sequence). As DNA, the CDR3 is TGTGCCTGGAGTTTTCAGGGGGCGGCCTACAATGAGCAGTTCTTC. It encodes CAWSFQGAAYNEQFF.

V gene TRBV12-5 combines with J gene TRBJ1-5; TRBD1 matches at 11 bases. Trimming at V came to 7 bases and at J to 6 bases, leaving 8 bases not matched to a gene. Germline V gives CDR1 LGHNT, CDR2 FRNRAP. This CDR3 has 15 amino acids. The CDR3 DNA is TGTGCTAGTGACCTGGACAGGGGGCAGTTTCAGCCCCAGCATTTT. Translation gives CASDLDRGQFQPQHF.

The chain recombines TRBV19 with TRBJ1-3; perhaps TRBD1 as D (5 bases). The V end lost 7 bases, the J end lost 1 base, and 11 bases lay between the germline ends. The CDR3 sequence is 14 residues long. Looked up from germline, CDR1 is LNHDA and CDR2 is SQIVND (reference sequence). CDR3 in amino acids: CASKTQASGNTIYF. The CDR3 coding sequence is TGTGCCAGTAAGACACAGGCATCTGGAAACACCATATATTTT.

V and J are TRBV5-4 and TRBJ2-5; TRBD2 might be the D (6 bases). This CDR3 spans 14 amino acids. Trimming pared 0 bases from V and 6 bases from J, leaving 12 bases between. Looked up from germline, CDR1 is SGHNT and CDR2 is YYREEE (reference sequence). CDR3 sequence reads: CASSLGEERKTQYF. The CDR3, as DNA: TGTGCCAGCAGCTTGGGGGAGGAGAGGAAGACCCAGTACTTC.

This chain connects TRBV25-1 to TRBJ1-3; 7 bases match TRBD1. This CDR3 comprises 14 residues. Germline CDR1 and CDR2: MGHDK and SYGVNS. Trimming at V came to 5 bases and at J to 9 bases, leaving 10 bases not matched to a gene. CDR3 residues: CASSQTGRGGTIYF. CDR3 nucleotide sequence: TGTGCCAGCAGTCAGACAGGGCGTGGTGGCACCATATATTTT.

This clone has at least ten counts. J is TRBJ2-7 and V is TRBV6-5, with D possibly being TRBD1 (6 bases). The CDR3 is made up of 14 amino acids. From germline, CDR1 is MNHEY and CDR2 SVGAGI. The ends were cut back, 0 bases at V and 4 bases at J, with 10 bases in the middle. The DNA for the CDR3 is TGTGCCAGCAGTTACTCGGCAGGGGAGTACGAGCAGTACTTC. Encoded protein: CASSYSAGEYEQYF.

V gene TRBV28 combines with J gene TRBJ1-1; the match to TRBD1 covers 7 bases. Germline V gene data show CDR1 as MDHEN and CDR2 as SYDVKM. The CDR3 spans 14 residues. After removal of 6 bases from V and 0 bases from J, the junction contained 4 bases not matched to a gene. CDR3 sequence: CASRSGQLNTEAFF. The CDR3 DNA sequence: TGTGCCAGCAGATCGGGACAGTTGAACACTGAAGCTTTCTTT.

V is TRBV7-9 and J is TRBJ2-3, with 10 bases identical to TRBD2. This CDR3 comprises 16 residues. The V gene's germline CDR1 is SEHNR and CDR2 FQNEAQ (reference sequence). V was clipped by 3 bases and J by 6 bases; unmatched bases: 9. CDR3 sequence: CASSLTLAGELDTQYF. The CDR3 nucleotides are TGTGCCAGCAGCTTGACTCTAGCGGGAGAGTTGGATACGCAGTATTTT.

The CDR3 loop reads CASSERVGNTEAFF. CDR3 coding DNA: TGCGCCAGCAGTGAGAGGGTCGGGAACACTGAAGCTTTCTTT. This chain joins TRBV5-1 and TRBJ1-1; D gene uncertain. CDR3 length: 14 residues. V lost 5 bases and J 1 base, leaving 12 bases between the germline ends. Germline V lookup: CDR1 SGHRS, CDR2 YFSETQ.

The chain couples TRBV4-1 to TRBJ1-1; tentatively, D is TRBD1 (6 bases). V gave up 3 bases and J gave up 2 bases, with 25 bases separating them. The V gene's germline CDR1 is MGHRA and CDR2 YSYEKL. There are 19 residues in the CDR3. CDR3 sequence reads: CASSQADRLRGEPNTEAFF. The CDR3, as DNA: TGCGCCAGCAGCCAGGCAGACAGGCTAAGGGGAGAGCCAAACACTGAAGCTTTCTTT.

The J gene is TRBJ2-7, the V gene TRBV11-2; possible D gene TRBD1, 6 bases. CDR3 length: 13 amino acids. The V end was cut by 2 bases, the J end by 4 bases, with 9 bases between. Germline-derived CDR1 and CDR2 are SGHAT and FQNNGV. This CDR3 reads CASSLQGRYEQYF. The CDR3 region has the DNA TGTGCCAGCAGCTTACAGGGGCGTTACGAGCAGTACTTC.

The chain combines TRBV19 with TRBJ2-2; D possibly corresponds to TRBD1 (6 bases). Germline values: CDR1 LNHDA, CDR2 SQIVND (reference sequence). Trimming left V 6 bases short and J 4 bases short, with 18 bases between. CDR3 length: 16 residues. The CDR3, as DNA: TGTGCCAGTAGAATTCTACAGGGACCCGGCACCGGGGAGCTGTTTTTT. The encoded protein is CASRILQGPGTGELFF. Complete variable domain (other parts from reference TRBV19 and TRBJ2-2): DGGITQSPKYLFRKEGQNVTLSCEQNLNHDAMYWYRQDPGQGLRLIYYSQIVNDFQKGDIAEGYSVSREKKESFPLTVTSAQKNPTAFYLCASRILQGPGTGELFFGEGSRLTVL.

This chain links TRBV10-3 with TRBJ2-7; TRBD1 is a possible D gene (5 bases). The CDR3 is 12 residues long. CDR1 and CDR2 (germline): ENHRY, SYGVKD. V was cut by 3 bases and J by 4 bases, with 7 bases left in between. The CDR3 bases are TGTGCCATCAGTGATCGGACATACGAGCAGTACTTC. Protein sequence: CAISDRTYEQYF.

A few counts support this clone. The sample holds other DNA sequences that translate to the same CDR3. The rearrangement links TRBV30 to TRBJ1-2; maybe TRBD1 (6 bases). V lost 2 bases, J lost 3 bases, and 16 bases lay in between. Germline CDR1 is GTSNPN and CDR2 is SVGIG (reference sequence). The CDR3 sequence is 15 residues long. The CDR3 sequence: CAWSNGTPLDYGYTF. In nucleotides, the CDR3 is TGTGCCTGGAGTAACGGGACACCGCTAGACTATGGCTACACCTTC.

J is TRBJ2-5 and V is TRBV3-1 (or the pseudogene TRBV3-2); D gene unclear. This CDR3 comprises 13 residues. Trimming pared 3 bases from V and 0 bases from J, leaving 5 bases between. Germline V gene data show CDR1 as LGHDT and CDR2 as YNNKEL (reference sequence). CDR3 bases: TGTGCCAGCAGCCAGGCCTACCAAGAGACCCAGTACTTC. The encoded protein is CASSQAYQETQYF.

The genes are TRBV18 and TRBJ2-2; possible D gene TRBD1, 6 bases. The CDR3 spans 14 residues. Trimming shortened V by 6 bases and J by 5 bases, and 13 bases separated the two germline ends. CDR1 and CDR2 (germline): KGHSH, LQKENI. CDR3 nucleotides: TGTGCCAGCTCTCCTCGCCAGGGGACCGGGGAGCTGTTTTTT. Its translation: CASSPRQGTGELFF. The full variable domain, rest sourced from reference TRBV18 and TRBJ2-2, is NAGVMQNPRHLVRRRGQEARLRCSPMKGHSHVYWYRQLPEEGLKFMVYLQKENIIDESGMPKERFSAEFPKEGPSILRIQQVVRGDSAAYFCASSPRQGTGELFFGEGSRLTVL.

The V call is TRBV29-1, the J call TRBJ2-7, with D possibly matching TRBD1 (6 bases). Trimming cost V 0 bases and J 4 bases, with 16 bases left between them. Germline V gene sequence: CDR1 SQVTM, CDR2 ANQGSEA. CDR3 length equals 15 residues. This CDR3 reads CSVEDHEQGGYEQYF. The DNA for the CDR3 is TGCAGCGTTGAAGATCATGAACAGGGCGGGTACGAGCAGTACTTC.

The CDR3 loop is CASSSGTPDDYGYTF. The CDR3 DNA reads TGCGCCAGCAGCAGCGGGACACCCGACGACTATGGCTACACCTTC. The gene calls are TRBV5-1 and TRBJ1-2, with a tentative D call TRBD1 (6 bases). The CDR3 contains 15 residues. V lost 4 bases and J 3 bases, leaving 16 bases between the germline ends. Germline V CDR1 and CDR2: SGHRS, YFSETQ. Filled out from reference TRBV5-1 and TRBJ1-2, the complete variable domain reads KAGVTQTPRYLIKTRGQQVTLSCSPISGHRSVSWYQQTPGQGLQFLFEYFSETQRNKGNFPGRFSGRQFSNSRSEMNVSTLELGDSALYLCASSSGTPDDYGYTFGSGTRLTVV.

The chain combines TRBV18 with TRBJ2-5, with D possibly matching TRBD2 (6 bases). CDR1 is KGHSH and CDR2 is LQKENI in the germline V gene. Trimming took 2 bases from V and 5 from J, leaving 18 bases between them. The CDR3 is 16 amino acids. The CDR3, as DNA: TGTGCCAGCTCACCATGGGGGGATGAGAACGCGGAGACCCAGTACTTC. It is translated as CASSPWGDENAETQYF.

The chain is built from TRBV5-4 and TRBJ2-7; TRBD2 aligns across 7 bases. Germline V gives CDR1 SGHNT, CDR2 YYREEE (reference sequence). V lost 4 bases, J lost 4 bases, and 11 bases stayed unmatched. This CDR3 region has 15 residues. The DNA for the CDR3 is TGTGCCAGCAGCCGCCAGGGAGGGGAGTGGTACGAGCAGTACTTC. Translation: CASSRQGGEWYEQYF.

The chain couples TRBV5-5 to TRBJ1-5; 7 nucleotides line up with TRBD1. Trimming took 2 bases from V and 6 from J; bases not matched to a gene: 8. This CDR3 is built from 15 residues. Germline V lookup: CDR1 SGHKS, CDR2 YYEKEE (reference sequence). This chain's CDR3 is CASSFLDRESQPQHF. The CDR3 DNA reads TGTGCCAGCAGCTTTTTAGACAGGGAGAGTCAGCCCCAGCATTTT.

J is TRBJ1-5 and V is TRBV6-5; TRBD1 agrees at 9 bases. The CDR3 runs to 16 residues. Germline-derived CDR1 and CDR2 are MNHEY and SVGAGI. With V trimmed by 4 bases and J by 9 bases, 13 bases remained unmatched. For the CDR3, the DNA is TGTGCCAGCAGTTCCACGGACAGGGGTCGAGGAGGGCCCCAGCATTTT. Its translation: CASSSTDRGRGGPQHF.

The V gene is TRBV21-1, the J gene TRBJ1-5; the table's D gene call, TRBD1, was not cross checked with the DNA. TRBV21-1 is a pseudogene. The CDR3 is 16 amino acids. The DNA of the CDR3 is TGTGCCAGCAGCAAAGTGGGACAGGTCCTCAATCAGCCCCAGCATTTT. Encoded protein: CASSKVGQVLNQPQHF.

The rearrangement joins TRBV11-2 to TRBJ1-4, with TRBD1 identical over 7 bases. The CDR3 loop spans 14 amino acids. CDR1 and CDR2 (germline): SGHAT, FQNNGV. The ends lost 5 bases at V and 8 bases at J; junction bases unmatched: 8. The CDR3 nucleotides read TGTGCCAGCAGCCGGGACAGAATTATAGAAAAACTGTTTTTT. It is translated as CASSRDRIIEKLFF.

This sequence joins TRBV7-9 and TRBJ2-4, with D unclear. The V end lost 2 bases, the J end lost 0 bases, and 11 bases lay between the germline ends. The CDR3 extends over 16 amino acids. Per the germline V gene, CDR1 is SEHNR and CDR2 is FQNEAQ (reference sequence). CDR3 DNA sequence: TGTGCCAGCAGCTTATCAGACAATCTAGCCAAAAACATTCAGTACTTC. It encodes CASSLSDNLAKNIQYF.

The rearrangement joins TRBV27 to TRBJ2-7, with TRBD1 matching 7 bases. Germline CDR1 reads MNHEY; CDR2 reads SMNVEV (reference sequence). The V and J ends lost 7 bases and 0 bases, in that order; junction bases with no gene match: 9. The CDR3 is 15 residues long. CDR3 in amino acids: CASNLRQGNSYEQYF. CDR3 in DNA: TGTGCCAGCAACCTTAGACAGGGAAACTCCTACGAGCAGTACTTC.

The rearrangement uses TRBV29-1 and TRBJ1-2; perhaps TRBD1 as D (5 bases). The V gene lost 7 bases and the J gene lost 3 bases, with 9 bases spanning the gap. CDR1 and CDR2 (germline): SQVTM, ANQGSEA. This CDR3 has 11 residues. The CDR3 spells CSAWGDYGYTF. The CDR3, as DNA: TGCAGCGCCTGGGGGGACTATGGCTACACCTTC.

The chain employs TRBV13 and TRBJ2-3; maybe TRBD2 (7 bases). The germline gives CDR1 PRHDT, CDR2 FYEKMQ (reference sequence). Trimming stripped 0 bases from V and 3 bases from J, with 10 bases between. This CDR3 spans 15 amino acids. The CDR3 here is CASSLGGGGTDTQYF. DNA of the CDR3: TGTGCCAGCAGCTTAGGGGGAGGGGGGACAGATACGCAGTATTTT.